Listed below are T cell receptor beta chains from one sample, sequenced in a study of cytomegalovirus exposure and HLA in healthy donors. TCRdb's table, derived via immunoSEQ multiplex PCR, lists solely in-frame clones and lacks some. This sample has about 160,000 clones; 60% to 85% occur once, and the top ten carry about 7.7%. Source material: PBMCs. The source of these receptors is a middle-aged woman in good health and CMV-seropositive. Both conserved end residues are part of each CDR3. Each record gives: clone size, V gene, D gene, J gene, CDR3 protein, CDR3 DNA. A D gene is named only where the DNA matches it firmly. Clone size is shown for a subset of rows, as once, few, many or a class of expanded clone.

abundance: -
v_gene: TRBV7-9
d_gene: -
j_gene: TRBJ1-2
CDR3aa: CASSLSTGYGYTF
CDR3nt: TGTGCCAGCAGCCTTAGTACAGGGTATGGCTACACCTTC

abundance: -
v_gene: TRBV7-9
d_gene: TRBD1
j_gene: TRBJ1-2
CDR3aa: CSSSLDRVGYTF
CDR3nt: TGTTCCAGCAGCCTAGACAGGGTCGGCTACACCTTC

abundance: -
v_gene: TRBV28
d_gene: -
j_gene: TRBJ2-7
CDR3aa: CASSPVTGVDYEQYF
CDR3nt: TGTGCCAGCAGTCCGGTGACGGGGGTTGACTACGAGCAGTACTTC

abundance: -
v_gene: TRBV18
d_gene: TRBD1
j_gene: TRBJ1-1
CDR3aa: CASSPRGQGAGTEAFF
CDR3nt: TGTGCCAGCTCACCCCGAGGTCAGGGGGCAGGGACTGAAGCTTTCTTT

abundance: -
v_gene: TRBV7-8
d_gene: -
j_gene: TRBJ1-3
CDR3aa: CASSWGVSSGNTIYF
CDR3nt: TGTGCCAGCAGCTGGGGAGTAAGCTCTGGAAACACCATATATTTT

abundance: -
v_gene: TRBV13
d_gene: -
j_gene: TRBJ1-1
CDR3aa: CASSRGGSEAFF
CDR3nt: TGTGCCAGCAGTCGCGGGGGGTCGGAAGCTTTCTTT

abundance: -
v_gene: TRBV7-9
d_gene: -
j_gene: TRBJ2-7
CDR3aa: CASSLDGQLAYEQYF
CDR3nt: TGTGCCAGCAGCTTAGACGGACAGTTGGCCTACGAGCAGTACTTC

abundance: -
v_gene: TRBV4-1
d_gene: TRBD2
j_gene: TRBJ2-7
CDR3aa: CASSSSRAGDYEQYF
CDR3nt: TGCGCCAGCAGCTCATCCCGGGCGGGGGATTACGAGCAGTACTTC

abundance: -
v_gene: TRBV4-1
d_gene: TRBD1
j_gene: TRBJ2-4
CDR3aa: CASSHSGTGANIQYF
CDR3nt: TGCGCCAGCAGCCATTCCGGGACAGGGGCGAACATTCAGTACTTC

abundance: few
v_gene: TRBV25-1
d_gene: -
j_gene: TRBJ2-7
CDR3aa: CASSERVAKDEQYF
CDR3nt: TGTGCCAGCAGTGAAAGGGTAGCGAAGGACGAGCAGTACTTC

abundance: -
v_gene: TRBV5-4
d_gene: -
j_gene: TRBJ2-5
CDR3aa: CASNLGGTVGETQYF
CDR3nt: TGTGCCAGCAACCTAGGGGGGACAGTAGGAGAGACCCAGTACTTC

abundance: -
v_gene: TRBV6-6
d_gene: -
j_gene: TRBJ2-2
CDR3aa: CASSYIHPGELFF
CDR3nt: TGTGCCAGCAGTTACATCCATCCCGGGGAGCTGTTTTTT

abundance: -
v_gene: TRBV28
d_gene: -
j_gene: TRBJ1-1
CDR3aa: CASRTTDMRAFF
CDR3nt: TGTGCCAGCAGAACTACGGACATGCGAGCTTTCTTT

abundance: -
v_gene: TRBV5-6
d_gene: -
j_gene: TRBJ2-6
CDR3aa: CASSRPRGANGLTF
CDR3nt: TGTGCCAGCAGCAGGCCCCGCGGAGCCAACGGCCTGACTTTC

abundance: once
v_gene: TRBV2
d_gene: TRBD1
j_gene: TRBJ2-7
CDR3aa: CASSAQPGQGMDEQYF
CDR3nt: TGTGCCAGCAGCGCCCAACCGGGACAGGGGATGGACGAGCAGTACTTC

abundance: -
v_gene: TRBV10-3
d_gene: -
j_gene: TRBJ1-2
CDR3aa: CAISELPRVGYTF
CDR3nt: TGTGCCATCAGTGAGCTCCCTCGTGTTGGCTACACCTTC

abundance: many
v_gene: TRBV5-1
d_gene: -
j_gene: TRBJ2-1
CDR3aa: CASSLARGWSYNEQFF
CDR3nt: TGCGCCAGCAGCTTGGCACGGGGGTGGTCCTACAATGAGCAGTTCTTC

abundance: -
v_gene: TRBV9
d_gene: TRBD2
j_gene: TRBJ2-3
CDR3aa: CASSRLAGQGDTQYF
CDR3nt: TGTGCCAGCTCTCGACTAGCGGGGCAGGGAGATACGCAGTATTTT

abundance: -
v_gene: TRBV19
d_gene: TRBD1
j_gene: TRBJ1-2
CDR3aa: CATSQGVPNYGYTF
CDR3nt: TGTGCCACCTCGCAGGGGGTCCCAAACTATGGCTACACCTTC

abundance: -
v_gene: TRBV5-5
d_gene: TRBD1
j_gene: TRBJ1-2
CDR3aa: CASSLTEGADYGYTF
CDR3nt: TGTGCCAGCAGCTTGACCGAGGGGGCAGACTATGGCTACACCTTC

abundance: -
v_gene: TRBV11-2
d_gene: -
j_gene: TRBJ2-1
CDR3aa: CASSFGGSYNEQFF
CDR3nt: TGTGCCAGCAGCTTCGGAGGCTCCTACAATGAGCAGTTCTTC

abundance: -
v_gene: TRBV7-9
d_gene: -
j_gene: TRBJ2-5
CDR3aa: CSSSIISETQYF
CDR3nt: TGTTCCAGCAGCATAATATCGGAGACCCAGTACTTC

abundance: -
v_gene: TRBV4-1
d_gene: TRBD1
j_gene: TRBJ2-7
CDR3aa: CASSQDAGGLREQYF
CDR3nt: TGCGCCAGCAGCCAAGATGCAGGGGGCCTTCGTGAGCAGTACTTC

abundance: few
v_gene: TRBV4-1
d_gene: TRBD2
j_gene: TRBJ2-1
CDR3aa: CASSATTSGGYNEQFF
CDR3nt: TGCGCCAGCAGCGCTACGACTAGCGGGGGGTACAATGAGCAGTTCTTC

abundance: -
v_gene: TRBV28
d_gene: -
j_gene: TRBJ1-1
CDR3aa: CASSYAWELNTEAFF
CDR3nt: TGTGCCAGCAGTTACGCATGGGAGCTGAACACTGAAGCTTTCTTT

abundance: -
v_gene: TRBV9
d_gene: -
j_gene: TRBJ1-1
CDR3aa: CASSVAQGTEAFF
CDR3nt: TGTGCCAGCAGCGTAGCTCAGGGCACTGAAGCTTTCTTT